The entry below describes one T cell receptor (beta chain). These data come from a study of blood T cell repertoires in COVID-19. Across the whole study: T cells, B-cell-depleted T cells, or PBMCs provided the cDNA or gDNA that served as material.

The germline V and J ends were trimmed by 5 bases and 10 bases, with 12 bases remaining between them. CDR3 size: 12 residues. Germline V gene sequence: CDR1 SGHAT, CDR2 FQNNGV. Assay used: immunoSEQ multiplex PCR; TCRdb lists only in-frame clones, some missing. The sample consists of about 230,000 clones, 81% of them appearing once. The chain recombines TRBV11-2 with TRBJ2-1; D is perhaps TRBD1 (6 bases). The clonotype comes from an elderly woman with acute or convalescent COVID-19. The sequenced material came from peripheral blood. The CDR3 coding sequence is TGTGCCAGCAGCCAAAACAGGGTGGAGCAGTTCTTC. Translating gives CASSQNRVEQFF.